This section outlines one T cell receptor (beta chain) sequence together with its context. Its target is unknown. These data originate in a study of metastatic and nonmetastatic thyroid tumors. About the research overall: Repertoire data that came from the blood and tumor or nodule tissue of malignant and benign thyroid patients were compared. Points from the study as a whole: When malignant thyroid tumors were compared with benign nodules, TCR beta diversity was reportedly significantly higher in the malignant tumors. This held in both blood and tumor samples.

Every patient was untreated before thyroid surgery. The CDR3 covers 14 residues. The V end lost 3 bases, the J end lost 5 bases, and 10 bases lay between the germline ends. CDR1 is MRHNA, CDR2 SNTAGT, per germline. In the authors' workflow: It was from CDR3 differences across clinicopathological groups that a distant-metastasis classifier for papillary thyroid cancer was built. TCRdb re-analyzed the PCR reads using MiXCR. It is TCRdb's table, rather than the study itself, that gives the V and J calls and clone size. Of under 15,000 clones listed, under 30% are singletons. The receptor's source is a female donor with papillary thyroid cancer or a benign thyroid nodule (not recorded which). Some clones in this sample may be carry-over from other donors' samples. Sequencing was carried out using tumor tissue. This chain uses TRBV6-4 with TRBJ2-2, with D perhaps TRBD1 (5 bases). CDR3 nucleotide sequence: TGTGCCAGCAGTGAAGGGGCTACGACCGGGGAGCTGTTTTTT. Amino acids: CASSEGATTGELFF.